This T cell receptor beta chain came from a study of blood T cells in healthy people across ages. This CDR3 has 15 residues. From germline, CDR1 is SGHRS and CDR2 YFSETQ. The V end lost 4 bases, the J end lost 10 bases, and 23 bases lay between the germline ends. A J-beta primer mix and a sample-barcoded 5' primer were used in a second PCR of about 7 to 12 cycles. One entry per CDR3 protein, called by TCRdb with MiXCR from the 5' RACE reads. The sample includes more than 1,000,000 distinct CDR3 sequences, approximately 25% seen only once; the top ten take about 0.8%. Separately, the same data were catalogued under a study of T cells of mothers and their children.

The clonotype comes from a girl aged 2 to 9 in good health. Sequencing input: blood. J is TRBJ1-1 and V is TRBV5-1; no clear D. CDR3 DNA sequence: TGCGCCAGCAGCGTAACCGCGGGCCCCCCGGAGGGAGCTTTCTTT. The encoded protein is CASSVTAGPPEGAFF.